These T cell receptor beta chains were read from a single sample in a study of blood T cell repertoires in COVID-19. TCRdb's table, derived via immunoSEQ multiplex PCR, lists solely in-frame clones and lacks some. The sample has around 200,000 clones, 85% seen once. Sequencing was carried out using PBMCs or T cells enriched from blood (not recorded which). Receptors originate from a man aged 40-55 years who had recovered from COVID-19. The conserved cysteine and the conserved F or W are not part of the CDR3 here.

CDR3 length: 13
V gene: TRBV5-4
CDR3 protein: ASSSVTSGRNEQF

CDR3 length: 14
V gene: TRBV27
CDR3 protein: ASSLLGGPRTDTQY

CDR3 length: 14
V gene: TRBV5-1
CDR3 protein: ASSSEAGGSYNEQF

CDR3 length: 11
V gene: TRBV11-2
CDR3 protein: ASSHPGTDTRY

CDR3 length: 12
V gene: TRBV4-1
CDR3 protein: ASSQDQSNQPQH

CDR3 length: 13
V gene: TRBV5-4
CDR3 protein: ASSLTGRGDTEAF

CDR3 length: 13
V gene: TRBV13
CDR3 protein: ASSIPWGRDTEAF

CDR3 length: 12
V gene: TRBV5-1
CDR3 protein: ASSSGTLTDTQY

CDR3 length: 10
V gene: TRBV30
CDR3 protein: AWSVGTAEAF

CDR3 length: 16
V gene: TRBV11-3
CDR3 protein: ASSVGPSDPSGANVLT

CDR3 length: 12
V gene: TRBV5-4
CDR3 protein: ASSSSGQAYEQY

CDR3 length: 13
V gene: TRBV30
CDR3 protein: AWSPTRLAGGEQY

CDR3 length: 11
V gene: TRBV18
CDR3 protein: ASSGGQGGEAF

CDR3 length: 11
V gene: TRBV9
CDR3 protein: ASSGTGGNEQF

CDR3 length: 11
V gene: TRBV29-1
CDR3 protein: SVRTGGGTEAF

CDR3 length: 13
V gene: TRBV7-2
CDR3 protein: ASSTLAGGSYEQY

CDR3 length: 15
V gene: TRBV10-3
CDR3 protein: AISSSGTGASGNTIY

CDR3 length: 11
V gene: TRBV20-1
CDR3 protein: SASRPGLATQY

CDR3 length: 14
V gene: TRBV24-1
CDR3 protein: ATSDGGLANTGELF

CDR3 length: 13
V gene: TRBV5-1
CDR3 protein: ASSRQRTGEGEAF

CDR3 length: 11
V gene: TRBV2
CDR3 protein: ASSETGAGAAF

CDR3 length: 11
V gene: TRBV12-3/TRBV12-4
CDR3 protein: ASRFLANTEAF

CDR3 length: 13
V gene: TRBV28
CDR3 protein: ASGEEVRTNNEQF

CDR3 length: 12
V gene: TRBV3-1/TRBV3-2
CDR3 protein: ASSRSGINQPQH

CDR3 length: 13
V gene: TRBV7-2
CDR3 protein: ASSLPGGFGYGYT

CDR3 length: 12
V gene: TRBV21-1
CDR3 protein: AGPLLYRYYGYT

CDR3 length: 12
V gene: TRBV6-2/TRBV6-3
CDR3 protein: ASSYSLGLVGAF

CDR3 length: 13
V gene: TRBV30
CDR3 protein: AWRRQGGPFEKLF

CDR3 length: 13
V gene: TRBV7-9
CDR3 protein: ASISPGQGNNEQF

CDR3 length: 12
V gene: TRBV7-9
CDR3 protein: ASSFSGAKNIQY

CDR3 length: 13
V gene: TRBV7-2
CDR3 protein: ASSPSTLRDTEAF

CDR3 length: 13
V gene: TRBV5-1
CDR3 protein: ASSLDRATNEKLF

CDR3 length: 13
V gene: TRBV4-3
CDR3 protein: ASSQGGQTGNTIY

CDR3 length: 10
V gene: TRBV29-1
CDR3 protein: SVEFADYEQY

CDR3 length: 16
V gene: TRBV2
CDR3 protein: ASKTGGFSGSRPYEQY

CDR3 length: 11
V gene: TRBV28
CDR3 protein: ASSLGTGGEQY

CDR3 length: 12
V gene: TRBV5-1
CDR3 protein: ASSLGTMNTEAF

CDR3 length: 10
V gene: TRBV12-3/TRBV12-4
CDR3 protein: ASSLQIYEQY

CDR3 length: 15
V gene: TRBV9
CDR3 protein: ASSASSGRASYNEQF

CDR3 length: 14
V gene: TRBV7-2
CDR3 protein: ASSPLGVSGRIEQF

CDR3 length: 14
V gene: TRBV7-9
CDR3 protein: ASSLGLAGNQETQY

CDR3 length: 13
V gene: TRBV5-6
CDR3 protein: ASSLVSGANYGYT

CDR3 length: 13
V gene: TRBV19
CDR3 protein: ASSSNTGGRTEAF

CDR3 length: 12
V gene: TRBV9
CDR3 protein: ASSSAQVSYEQY

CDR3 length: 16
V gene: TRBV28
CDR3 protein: ASSSPGLAGRSSYEQY

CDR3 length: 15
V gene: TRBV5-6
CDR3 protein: ASSGRDRGWSTDTQY

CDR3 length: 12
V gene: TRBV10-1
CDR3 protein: ASSETGGVNEQF

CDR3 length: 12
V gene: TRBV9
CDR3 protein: ASSVGGGWGEQY

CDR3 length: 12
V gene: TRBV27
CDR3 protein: ASRPSAGGTEAF

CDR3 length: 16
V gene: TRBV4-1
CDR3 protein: ASSQVWGPRLSAPPLH

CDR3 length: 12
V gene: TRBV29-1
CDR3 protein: SVLRGAYNSPLH

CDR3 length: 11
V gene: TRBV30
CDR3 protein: AWSFSGNTEAF

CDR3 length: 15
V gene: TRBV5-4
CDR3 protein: ASSEGQGVAIGYGYT

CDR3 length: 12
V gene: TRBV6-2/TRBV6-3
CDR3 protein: ASSLSGRINEQF

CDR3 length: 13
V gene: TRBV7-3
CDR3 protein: ASSLRQGEVEKLF

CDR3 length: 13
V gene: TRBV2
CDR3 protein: ASSEYSGLAEDEY

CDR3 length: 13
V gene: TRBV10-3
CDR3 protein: AISGTSGIDAQQY